This entry lists 22 T cell receptor beta chains sequenced from one sample in a study of shared T cell receptors in the human thymus (dated by TCRdb to about 2021). Library preparation was by the immunoSEQ multiplex PCR assay. This is the immuneACCESS table as TCRdb keeps it, with only in-frame sequences that have V and J called. A part of the clones is gone; compared with another copy, unresolved V genes explain less than half, and the rest is unexplained. The sample yields roughly 560,000 clones; approximately 80% were counted once. The top ten constitute about 0.014% of the sample. This sample was also put to use in a study of human thymus T cells.

The sequenced sample consisted of thymocytes. The receptors shown here come from a boy less than two years old with a congenital heart defect. Donor details come from another sample of the same person, matched by shared clones.

The chain couples TRBV15 to TRBJ2-2; TRBD2 aligns across 16 bases. The junction had 10 bases not matched to a gene; V was cut back by 4 bases and J by 2 bases. This CDR3 is 20 amino acids long. CDR1 is LNHNV, CDR2 YYDKDF, per germline (reference sequence). CDR3 DNA: TGTGCCACCAGCAACAAACCGGGACTAGCGGGAGGGCCTAACACCGGGGAGCTGTTTTTT. Translation gives CATSNKPGLAGGPNTGELFF.

There are a few counts of this clone. The V call is TRBV4-2, the J call TRBJ1-3, with unresolved D. The CDR3 loop spans 17 amino acids. V lost 0 bases and J 0 bases, leaving 12 bases between the germline ends. The germline V gene encodes CDR1 LGHNA and CDR2 YNFKEQ. The CDR3 sequence is CASSQDHNRFSGNTIYF. CDR3 in DNA: TGTGCCAGCAGCCAAGATCATAACAGATTCTCTGGAAACACCATATATTTT.

The table lists this clone with a few counts. This chain connects TRBV7-9 to TRBJ1-1; D unclear. Deletions cut 10 bases from V and 5 bases from J, with 20 bases between. CDR1 is SEHNR and CDR2 is FQNEAQ in the germline V gene (reference sequence). CDR3 length: 14 residues. The CDR3, as DNA: TGTGCCAACTCTCCGGGAATAACTTATACTGAAGCTTTCTTT. Its protein product is CANSPGITYTEAFF.

The V call is TRBV2, the J call TRBJ2-7, with 7 bases identical to TRBD2. Per germline, CDR1 SNHLY and CDR2 FYNNEI. Trimming removed 10 bases from V and 0 bases from J; junction bases left unmatched: 9. This CDR3 region has 14 residues. The CDR3, as DNA: TGTGCCATCGAGAGCGGGGATCTCTCCTACGAGCAGTACTTC. The encoded protein is CAIESGDLSYEQYF.

The J gene is TRBJ2-2, the V gene TRBV27, with 9 positions matching TRBD1. V was clipped by 7 bases and J by 3 bases; unmatched bases: 9. The CDR3 covers 16 residues. Per the germline V gene, CDR1 is MNHEY and CDR2 is SMNVEV (reference sequence). The CDR3 loop is CASKKQGAEDTGELFF. The CDR3 nucleotides are TGTGCCAGCAAAAAACAGGGGGCAGAGGACACCGGGGAGCTGTTTTTT.

The J gene is TRBJ1-1, the V gene TRBV13; unclear D gene. The CDR3 sequence is 14 residues long. Germline lookup yields CDR1 PRHDT and CDR2 FYEKMQ (reference sequence). Trimming took off 5 bases at V and 3 bases at J, with 13 bases between the two ends. The chain's CDR3 is CASSRPETDTEAFF. The CDR3 coding sequence is TGTGCCAGCAGCCGACCGGAGACGGACACTGAAGCTTTCTTT.

This clone was detected only once. V usage is TRBV27 and J usage is TRBJ1-5, with D possibly matching TRBD1 (6 bases). Germline V lookup: CDR1 MNHEY, CDR2 SMNVEV (reference sequence). CDR3 length: 15 residues. With 2 bases removed from V and 7 bases from J, the gap between germline ends came to 15 bases. CDR3 protein: CASSLGGRVDQPQHF. CDR3 DNA sequence: TGTGCCAGCAGTTTAGGGGGCAGGGTGGACCAGCCCCAGCATTTT.

The gene calls are TRBV7-4 and TRBJ2-1; maybe TRBD2 (9 bases). Germline V gene data show CDR1 as SGHVT and CDR2 as SQSDAQ. The CDR3 has 17 amino acids. V was trimmed by 4 bases and J by 7 bases, leaving 23 bases between them. The CDR3 loop reads CASSSTGQDSGSNEQFF. CDR3 DNA sequence: TGTGCCAGCAGCTCCACGGGACAGGATAGCGGGAGTAATGAGCAGTTCTTC.

J is TRBJ2-7 and V is TRBV4-2, with 10 bases lining up with TRBD2. Germline CDR1 and CDR2: LGHNA and YNFKEQ. The CDR3 is made up of 18 amino acids. The V segment lost 1 base and the J segment 0 bases; nucleotides outside the gene matches: 9. The chain's CDR3 is CASSQGARLAGVSYEQYF. The DNA of the CDR3 is TGTGCCAGCAGCCAAGGAGCGAGACTAGCGGGCGTCTCCTACGAGCAGTACTTC.

The rearrangement links TRBV5-4 to TRBJ2-2; 7 bases line up with TRBD1. This CDR3 contains 16 residues. Germline V gene data show CDR1 as SGHNT and CDR2 as YYREEE (reference sequence). J lost 0 bases, V lost 4 bases, and 6 bases had no gene match. The CDR3, as DNA: TGTGCCAGCAGCCCCACAGGGGCCCCGAACACCGGGGAGCTGTTTTTT. Encoded protein: CASSPTGAPNTGELFF.

The rearrangement joins TRBV11-3 to TRBJ2-1; 10 nucleotides align to TRBD2. This CDR3 has 16 residues. Losses at the gene ends were 0 bases for V and 2 bases for J; bases not matched to a gene: 1. CDR1 is SGHNT, CDR2 YENEEA, per germline. The CDR3 DNA is TGTGCCAGCAGCTTAGATCTAGCGGGAGCCTACAATGAGCAGTTCTTC. Protein product: CASSLDLAGAYNEQFF.

The genes are TRBV7-2 and TRBJ2-3; D not certain. The V gene lost 1 base and the J gene lost 5 bases, with 7 bases spanning the gap. Germline-derived CDR1 and CDR2 are SGHTA and FQGNSA. The CDR3 is 13 amino acids. Here the CDR3 reads CASSLVSVDTQYF. CDR3 nucleotides: TGTGCCAGCAGCTTAGTGAGCGTAGATACGCAGTATTTT.

The V and J genes are TRBV28 and TRBJ2-7, with 12 bases identical to TRBD2. CDR1 is MDHEN and CDR2 is SYDVKM in the germline V gene. The length of the CDR3 is 15 residues. V trimming: 5 bases; J trimming: 5 bases; junction bases outside the gene matches: 7. In nucleotides, the CDR3 is TGTGCCAGCAGTGTGTCGACTAGCGGGAGTGACGAGCAGTACTTC. It is translated as CASSVSTSGSDEQYF.

The chain is built from TRBV7-2 and TRBJ2-3, with 8 bases matching TRBD2. V was clipped by 1 base and J by 6 bases; unmatched bases: 6. The length of the CDR3 is 15 residues. Germline values: CDR1 SGHTA, CDR2 FQGNSA. CDR3 amino acids: CASSLVAGRADTQYF. For the CDR3, the DNA is TGTGCCAGCAGCTTAGTAGCGGGAAGAGCGGATACGCAGTATTTT.

The rearrangement links TRBV9 to TRBJ2-1; 9 positions agree with TRBD2. This CDR3 spans 17 amino acids. CDR1 and CDR2 (germline): SGDLS, YYNGEE. Unmatched junction bases numbered 7, after V lost 3 bases and J lost 0 bases. CDR3 coding DNA: TGTGCCAGCAGCGACAGACTAGCGGCAAGCTCCTACAATGAGCAGTTCTTC. Encoded protein: CASSDRLAASSYNEQFF.

This chain uses TRBV19 with TRBJ1-2, with no clear D. V gave up 8 bases and J gave up 2 bases, with 18 bases separating them. The CDR3 sequence is 15 residues long. CDR1 and CDR2 (germline): LNHDA, SQIVND (reference sequence). DNA for the CDR3: TGTGCCAGTGACCATCCGGGGTCCGGGAACTATGGCTACACCTTC. Encoded protein: CASDHPGSGNYGYTF.

The rearrangement joins TRBV4-2 to TRBJ2-1, with 7 positions matching TRBD2. Unmatched junction bases numbered 6, after V lost 4 bases and J lost 3 bases. This CDR3 is built from 15 residues. CDR1 is LGHNA, CDR2 YNFKEQ, per germline. Here the CDR3 DNA reads TGTGCCAGCAGCCTGCTAGCGGATAACTACAATGAGCAGTTCTTC. Translated: CASSLLADNYNEQFF.

The chain employs TRBV6-1 and TRBJ2-7; 9 nucleotides match TRBD1. V gave up 4 bases and J gave up 4 bases; unmatched junction bases: 8. Germline V CDR1 and CDR2: MNHNS, SASEGT. The CDR3 covers 15 residues. CDR3 sequence: CASSVPGTGQYEQYF. The CDR3 DNA reads TGTGCCAGCAGTGTCCCCGGGACAGGGCAATACGAGCAGTACTTC.

The rearrangement links TRBV4-3 to TRBJ2-1, with 8 bases aligning to TRBD2. CDR3 length: 15 residues. The ends lost 0 bases at V and 4 bases at J; junction bases unmatched: 2. The germline gives CDR1 LGHNA, CDR2 YSLEER. The CDR3 region has the DNA TGCGCCAGCAGCCAAGACCGGGGGGGGTACAATGAGCAGTTCTTC. It codes for CASSQDRGGYNEQFF.

The chain joins TRBV15 to TRBJ2-2; possibly TRBD2 for D (7 bases). There are 11 residues in the CDR3. Germline assignment: CDR1 LNHNV and CDR2 YYDKDF (reference sequence). V lost 6 bases and J 10 bases, leaving 9 bases between the germline ends. The DNA for the CDR3 is TGTGCCACCAGGGGGGGGCCGGAGCTGTTTTTT. The encoded protein is CATRGGPELFF.

The rearrangement uses TRBV5-5 and TRBJ1-4, with 8 bases matching TRBD1. V was pared by 5 bases and J by 0 bases, with 6 bases of the junction left unmatched. Germline-derived CDR1 and CDR2 are SGHKS and YYEKEE (reference sequence). The CDR3 is 16 amino acids. The CDR3 DNA reads TGTGCCAGCAGGATAGGACAGGGTGCAACTAATGAAAAACTGTTTTTT. Translating gives CASRIGQGATNEKLFF.

The genes are TRBV10-2 and TRBJ2-6; TRBD2 aligns across 7 bases. Germline trimming cut 7 bases from V and 4 bases from J; bases unmatched to any gene: 10. The CDR3 is 16 amino acids. Germline assignment: CDR1 WSHSY and CDR2 SAAADI. Here the CDR3 DNA reads TGCGCCAGCACGGCTAGCGGATCTCTCGGGGCCAACGTCCTGACTTTC. Translating gives CASTASGSLGANVLTF.